Below, 21 T cell receptor beta chains from the same sample are listed, as sequenced in a study of blood T cell repertoires in COVID-19. Data came from immunoSEQ multiplex PCR; TCRdb stores just in-frame clones and leaves some out. The sample has roughly 68,000 clones, 89% seen once; the top ten hold roughly 4.5%. The sample was peripheral blood. The receptor source for this set is a woman aged 45-60 years with active COVID-19.

The gene calls are TRBV28 and TRBJ1-1, with TRBD1 as a possible D gene (5 bases). This CDR3 has 15 residues. Between the trimmed V and J ends, which lost 6 bases and 1 base, there was a span of 15 bases. The germline V gene has CDR1 MDHEN and CDR2 SYDVKM. The CDR3 loop reads CASRVLGHPNTEAFF. CDR3 sequence (DNA): TGTGCCAGCAGAGTCCTCGGACACCCGAACACTGAAGCTTTCTTT.

This chain joins TRBV18 and TRBJ1-1; D possibly corresponds to TRBD1 (5 bases). Germline CDR1 and CDR2: KGHSH and LQKENI. The CDR3 covers 14 residues. V shed 1 base and J shed 4 bases, with 10 bases lying between them. This CDR3 reads CASSPLSGGTEAFF. The CDR3 nucleotides are TGTGCCAGCTCACCACTTTCCGGGGGCACTGAAGCTTTCTTT.

The rearrangement uses TRBV7-6 and TRBJ1-4; TRBD1 matches 8 bases. CDR3 length: 15 amino acids. CDR1 SGHVS and CDR2 FNYEAQ come from the germline V gene. Trimming at V came to 8 bases and at J to 5 bases, leaving 10 bases not matched to a gene. The CDR3, as DNA: TGTGCCAGCGGCCCCTCCGGGACAGGAAATGAAAAACTGTTTTTT. It specifies CASGPSGTGNEKLFF.

This chain connects TRBV10-3 to TRBJ2-1, with 8 bases aligning to TRBD2. From germline, CDR1 is ENHRY and CDR2 SYGVKD. V shed 5 bases, J shed 5 bases, and the junction held 11 bases outside the gene matches. The CDR3 covers 16 residues. This CDR3 is CAISRPTGGIDNEQFF. CDR3 sequence (DNA): TGTGCCATCAGTCGCCCGACGGGGGGGATCGACAATGAGCAGTTCTTC.

Comments on this clone: This same CDR3 is encoded by further DNA sequences in the sample. The V call is TRBV5-1, the J call TRBJ2-7, with 7 bases that match TRBD1. Trimming at V came to 2 bases and at J to 6 bases, leaving 8 bases not matched to a gene. The CDR3 runs 14 residues. Germline V CDR1 and CDR2: SGHRS, YFSETQ. The CDR3 here is CASSFQQGPGEQYF. The CDR3 region has the DNA TGCGCCAGCAGCTTCCAACAGGGGCCTGGCGAGCAGTACTTC.

This chain joins TRBV2 and TRBJ2-1, with D possibly TRBD1 on 6 matching bases. This CDR3 spans 13 amino acids. In germline, CDR1 is SNHLY, CDR2 FYNNEI. Trimming left V 4 bases short and J 9 bases short, with 13 bases between. The CDR3 loop is CASSGGLGGEQFF. CDR3 coding DNA: TGTGCCAGCAGTGGGGGGTTAGGGGGTGAGCAGTTCTTC.

V gene TRBV7-9 combines with J gene TRBJ1-4, with 9 bases matching TRBD1. CDR1 SEHNR and CDR2 FQNEAQ come from the germline V gene (reference sequence). Unmatched junction bases numbered 4, after V lost 1 base and J lost 7 bases. The CDR3 spans 15 residues. DNA for the CDR3: TGTGCCAGCAGCTTAGGATTGACAGGGGGTGAAAAACTGTTTTTT. Protein sequence: CASSLGLTGGEKLFF.

This clone occurred once. V and J are TRBV9 and TRBJ2-3; D might be TRBD1 (6 bases). Germline lookup yields CDR1 SGDLS and CDR2 YYNGEE. The CDR3 totals 17 residues. V was clipped by 0 bases and J by 5 bases, with 19 bases between them. The CDR3 is CASSVVPRGTGGDTQYF. The CDR3 nucleotides are TGTGCCAGCAGCGTAGTTCCGAGGGGGACGGGCGGAGATACGCAGTATTTT.

The CDR3 spells CASSGRGRSGYDGYTF. The CDR3 region has the DNA TGTGCCAGCAGTGGGAGAGGGAGGTCGGGCTATGATGGCTACACCTTC. The chain links TRBV2 to TRBJ1-2; D unresolved. Germline V gives CDR1 SNHLY, CDR2 FYNNEI. The CDR3 is 16 residues long. The V gene lost 4 bases and the J gene lost 6 bases, with 21 bases spanning the gap.

This sequence joins TRBV7-8 and TRBJ2-1, with 8 bases fitting TRBD1. The V gene end was trimmed by 1 base and the J gene end by 7 bases; junction bases not matched to a gene: 9. CDR3 length equals 16 residues. The germline CDR1 and CDR2 sequences are SGHVS and FQNEAQ. CDR3 sequence reads: CASSLGNRGLRNEQFF. As DNA, the CDR3 is TGTGCCAGCAGCTTAGGGAACAGGGGGTTAAGGAATGAGCAGTTCTTC. The full variable domain, with the rest looked up from reference TRBV7-8 and TRBJ2-1, is GAGVSQSPRYKVAKRGQDVALRCDPISGHVSLFWYQQALGQGPEFLTYFQNEAQLDKSGLPSDRFFAERPEGSVSTLKIQRTQQEDSAVYLCASSLGNRGLRNEQFFGPGTRLTVL.

The genes are TRBV19 and TRBJ1-1; tentatively, D is TRBD1 (5 bases). Germline CDR1 and CDR2: LNHDA and SQIVND (reference sequence). Trimming left V 4 bases short and J 8 bases short, with 8 bases between. The CDR3 sequence is 11 residues long. This chain's CDR3 is CASSSRQEAFF. CDR3 DNA: TGTGCCAGTAGTAGTCGACAGGAAGCTTTCTTT. Based on the CDR3 plus reference TRBV19 and TRBJ1-1, the full variable domain is DGGITQSPKYLFRKEGQNVTLSCEQNLNHDAMYWYRQDPGQGLRLIYYSQIVNDFQKGDIAEGYSVSREKKESFPLTVTSAQKNPTAFYLCASSSRQEAFFGQGTRLTVV.

The chain employs TRBV7-2 and TRBJ2-1, with 7 bases lining up with TRBD2. Looked up from germline, CDR1 is SGHTA and CDR2 is FQGNSA. The trim removed 1 base at V and 8 bases at J, leaving 8 bases unmatched. This CDR3 is 15 amino acids long. The CDR3 DNA sequence: TGTGCCAGCAGCTTAGATGGCGGGGGAGATTATGAGCAGTTCTTC. This gives the protein CASSLDGGGDYEQFF.

The rearrangement uses TRBV6-4 and TRBJ2-1; 8 bases fit TRBD2. This CDR3 comprises 15 residues. The ends lost 2 bases at V and 4 bases at J; junction bases unmatched: 4. Germline CDR1 MRHNA, CDR2 SNTAGT. The CDR3 coding sequence is TGTGCCAGCAGTGACGGGACTAGGGAATACAATGAGCAGTTCTTC. This gives the protein CASSDGTREYNEQFF.

This chain uses TRBV7-8 with TRBJ2-1; 12 positions agree with TRBD2. The CDR3 has 15 residues. V trimming: 5 bases; J trimming: 8 bases; junction bases outside the gene matches: 7. Germline CDR1 reads SGHVS; CDR2 reads FQNEAQ. The CDR3 region has the DNA TGTGCCAGCAGCGCGAGACTAGCGGGAGTTTATGAGCAGTTCTTC. It codes for CASSARLAGVYEQFF.

The J gene is TRBJ2-7, the V gene TRBV2; D is undetermined. This CDR3 contains 13 residues. CDR1 and CDR2 (germline): SNHLY, FYNNEI. Trimming removed 6 bases at V and 1 base at J, with 10 bases between. The CDR3 region is CASRQIPSYEQYF. In DNA, the CDR3 is TGTGCCAGCAGACAGATCCCTTCCTACGAGCAGTACTTC.

The chain is built from TRBV7-3 and TRBJ2-5, with D possibly matching TRBD2 (5 bases). The CDR3 runs 15 residues. Germline CDR1 and CDR2: SGHTA and FQGTGA. V shed 0 bases and J shed 2 bases, with 10 bases lying between them. CDR3 loop: CASSLTASPQETQYF. Written as DNA, the CDR3 is TGTGCCAGCAGCTTAACGGCTAGCCCACAAGAGACCCAGTACTTC.

The gene calls are TRBV19 and TRBJ2-2; D is uncertain. CDR1 and CDR2 from the germline V gene are LNHDA and SQIVND (reference sequence). V dropped 2 bases and J dropped 1 base, with 5 bases sitting between them. The CDR3 is 14 amino acids. The CDR3 DNA sequence: TGTGCCAGTAGTATATCCCAGAACACCGGGGAGCTGTTTTTT. Translation gives CASSISQNTGELFF.

This clone turned up a few times. This sequence joins TRBV15 and TRBJ1-4; TRBD1 might be the D (5 bases). CDR1 and CDR2 (germline): LNHNV, YYDKDF (reference sequence). Trimming left V 0 bases short and J 3 bases short, with 17 bases between. The CDR3 consists of 18 residues. The CDR3 loop reads CATSRDKGRARSNEKLFF. The CDR3 region has the DNA TGTGCCACCAGCAGAGATAAAGGCAGGGCCAGGTCTAATGAAAAACTGTTTTTT.

The J gene is TRBJ2-4, the V gene TRBV6-5, with 8 bases that match TRBD2. The CDR3 is made up of 15 amino acids. From germline, CDR1 is MNHEY and CDR2 SVGAGI. Losses at the gene ends were 2 bases for V and 0 bases for J; bases not matched to a gene: 0. The CDR3 region has the DNA TGTGCCAGCAGTTACAGCGGGGGAGCCAAAAACATTCAGTACTTC. Protein sequence: CASSYSGGAKNIQYF.

The rearrangement joins TRBV6-5 to TRBJ2-2; 10 nucleotides agree with TRBD2. The CDR3 length is 15 residues. The V gene end was trimmed by 7 bases and the J gene end by 3 bases; junction bases not matched to a gene: 5. Germline CDR1 and CDR2: MNHEY and SVGAGI. The CDR3 region is CASNQLAGYTGELFF. DNA of the CDR3: TGTGCCAGCAATCAACTAGCGGGATACACCGGGGAGCTGTTTTTT.

J is TRBJ2-1 and V is TRBV4-1, with TRBD1 as a possible D gene (7 bases). Germline values: CDR1 MGHRA, CDR2 YSYEKL. Trimming shortened V by 0 bases and J by 1 base, and 10 bases separated the two germline ends. The CDR3 loop spans 16 amino acids. CDR3: CASSQDQGGSYNEQFF. In DNA, the CDR3 is TGCGCCAGCAGCCAAGATCAGGGGGGATCCTACAATGAGCAGTTCTTC.